This T cell receptor (beta chain) stems from a study of radiation and T cells in renal cell carcinoma. Study-level points and caveats: Top 100 clonotypes averaged approximately 50% in irradiated versus about 40% in nephrectomy-only tumors.

Treatment defined: treatment-naive control, cytoreductive nephrectomy. Generated by immunoSEQ multiplex PCR, the TCRdb table keeps only in-frame clones and is missing some. This sample carries roughly 21,000 clones, over 50% of them seen once, and the ten largest clones take approximately 21%. As concerns this clone: Its antigen remains unknown.

V shed 5 bases and J 12 bases; nucleotides not matched to a gene: 17. CDR3 length: 15 residues. Germline loops: CDR1 SGHNT, CDR2 YYREEE (reference sequence). The chain couples TRBV5-4 to TRBJ2-5, with TRBD1 matching over 9 bases. This TCR derives from a human donor with renal cell carcinoma. The specimen was tumor tissue, collected from a patient whose treatment was nephrectomy without radiotherapy. CDR3 DNA: TGTGCCAGCAGGGAGCAGACAGGGGGGTCAGAGGGCGAGTACTTC. Its protein is CASREQTGGSEGEYF.